The 27 T cell receptor beta chains given below trace back to one sample, sequenced in a study of human T cells and chemical hapten exposure. TCRdb analysed the RACE reads with MiXCR anew, one entry per CDR3 protein. The table includes roughly 130,000 distinct CDR3 sequences, about 9% detected once. Time point specified: healthy volunteer bleed at 2 weeks. Total RNA came from unfractionated whole blood. The material sequenced was whole blood. The receptors originated from a male donor in good health. Some clones in this sample may be carry-over from other donors' samples.

This clonotype was counted many times. The chain carries TRBV7-9 and TRBJ2-5; D remains unclear. The CDR3 extends over 11 amino acids. Germline assignment: CDR1 SEHNR and CDR2 FQNEAQ (reference sequence). Between the trimmed V and J ends, which lost 4 bases and 5 bases, there was a span of 5 bases. The CDR3 DNA follows: TGTGCCAGCAGCTCTAGGGAGACCCAGTACTTC. As protein: CASSSRETQYF.

As regards this clonotype: The junction differs from germline at one of its ends, possibly a read error. The V gene is TRBV4-1, the J gene TRBJ2-3; maybe TRBD1 (6 bases). Germline CDR1 and CDR2: MGHRA and YSYEKL. The CDR3 runs to 15 residues. The CDR3 DNA is TGCGCCAACAGCCGAAAACAGGGAAACACAGATACGCAGTATTTT. Translated, it gives CANSRKQGNTDTQYF.

This clonotype was found many times. The chain carries TRBV18 and TRBJ1-1; unclear D gene. Germline CDR1 is KGHSH and CDR2 is LQKENI. The V and J ends lost 4 bases and 0 bases respectively, with 12 bases between them. This CDR3 is 15 amino acids long. This chain's CDR3 is CASSRDRALNTEAFF. The CDR3 coding sequence is TGTGCCAGCTCACGCGACCGGGCCCTGAACACTGAAGCTTTCTTT.

This clonotype was counted between two and nine times. This rearrangement joins TRBV27 to TRBJ2-7, with unresolved D. Germline CDR1 MNHEY, CDR2 SMNVEV (reference sequence). With 0 bases removed from V and 3 bases from J, the gap between germline ends came to 12 bases. There are 15 residues in the CDR3. CDR3 coding DNA: TGTGCCAGCAGTTTATCAGGGCAGCGAAACTACGAGCAGTACTTC. It yields the protein CASSLSGQRNYEQYF.

The chain carries TRBV25-1 and TRBJ2-5, with 7 bases fitting TRBD2. The V segment lost 1 base and the J segment 5 bases; nucleotides outside the gene matches: 4. In germline, CDR1 is MGHDK, CDR2 SYGVNS. CDR3 length equals 14 residues. As DNA, the CDR3 is TGTGCCAGCAGTGAATGGGGAGGGCGGGAGACCCAGTACTTC. This sequence encodes CASSEWGGRETQYF.

The sample holds many counts of this clonotype. The CDR3 bases are TGTGCCAGCTTGGGACTGACGAACACCGGGGAGCTGTTTTTT. Translation: CASLGLTNTGELFF. V is TRBV6-2 or TRBV6-3 and J is TRBJ2-2, with a weak D call TRBD2 (6 bases). This CDR3 spans 14 amino acids. V was shortened by 8 bases and J by 0 bases, with 10 bases between the two germline ends. The germline CDR1 and CDR2 sequences are MNHEY and SVGEGT.

The chain employs TRBV2 and TRBJ2-1, with D possibly being TRBD2 (5 bases). V lost 7 bases to trimming and J lost 3 bases, with 10 bases between them. Per germline, CDR1 SNHLY and CDR2 FYNNEI. This CDR3 is built from 13 residues. CDR3 in amino acids: CASIEGSYNEQFF. In nucleotides, the CDR3 is TGTGCCAGCATTGAGGGAAGCTACAATGAGCAGTTCTTC. The variable domain in full, completed from reference TRBV2 and TRBJ2-1, reads EPEVTQTPSHQVTQMGQEVILRCVPISNHLYFYWYRQILGQKVEFLVSFYNNEISEKSEIFDDQFSVERPDGSNFTLKIRSTKLEDSAMYFCASIEGSYNEQFFGPGTRLTVL.

The chain uses TRBV11-2 and TRBJ2-1; D possibly corresponds to TRBD2 (5 bases). This CDR3 region has 15 residues. The ends were cut back, 2 bases at V and 5 bases at J, with 13 bases in the middle. From germline, CDR1 is SGHAT and CDR2 FQNNGV. Here the CDR3 DNA reads TGTGCCAGCAGCTTACGGCTAGCATCGGACAATGAGCAGTTCTTC. As protein: CASSLRLASDNEQFF.

This clonotype came up many times. The chain couples TRBV6-1 to TRBJ2-2, with 10 bases aligning to TRBD1. The V gene end was trimmed by 8 bases and the J gene end by 5 bases; junction bases not matched to a gene: 11. The CDR3 sequence is 16 residues long. CDR1 and CDR2 from the germline V gene are MNHNS and SASEGT. As DNA, the CDR3 is TGTGCCAGCGGGAGTGACAGGGGGCGCGAGACCGGGGAGCTGTTTTTT. As protein: CASGSDRGRETGELFF.

This chain links TRBV6-2 or TRBV6-3 with TRBJ2-7, with 8 bases identical to TRBD1. The CDR3 runs 15 residues. Germline trimming cut 4 bases from V and 0 bases from J; bases unmatched to any gene: 5. In germline, CDR1 is MNHEY, CDR2 SVGEGT. CDR3 sequence: CASSWGQDPSYEQYF. Here the CDR3 DNA reads TGTGCCAGCAGTTGGGGACAGGACCCCTCCTACGAGCAGTACTTC.

There are many counts of this clonotype. The rearrangement links TRBV27 to TRBJ2-1; 9 nucleotides match TRBD1. Losses at the gene ends were 8 bases for V and 5 bases for J; bases not matched to a gene: 10. Germline CDR1 MNHEY, CDR2 SMNVEV (reference sequence). CDR3 length: 15 amino acids. The CDR3: CASGSIRQGDNEQFF. The DNA for the CDR3 is TGTGCCAGCGGGTCTATTAGACAGGGGGACAATGAGCAGTTCTTC.

The V and J genes are TRBV6-1 and TRBJ2-3, with D perhaps being TRBD1 or TRBD2 (5 bases each). CDR1 and CDR2 from the germline V gene are MNHNS and SASEGT. The CDR3 extends over 14 amino acids. Trimming left V 3 bases short and J 2 bases short, with 9 bases between. As DNA, the CDR3 is TGTGCCAGCAGTGACTGGGACCTCACAGATACGCAGTATTTT. Protein product: CASSDWDLTDTQYF.

The chain is built from TRBV21-1 and TRBJ2-7; the table gives TRBD1 as D, unverified against the DNA. TRBV21-1 is deemed a pseudogene. The CDR3 loop spans 15 amino acids. The CDR3 DNA follows: TGTGCCAGCAGCCGAGGCCAGGGGGAAACCTACGAGCAGTACTTC. Translated, it gives CASSRGQGETYEQYF.

The chain employs TRBV7-2 and TRBJ2-3; 7 bases are a match to TRBD2. Germline-derived CDR1 and CDR2 are SGHTA and FQGNSA. The CDR3 is 16 amino acids. The J segment lost 1 base and the V segment lost 5 bases, leaving 9 bases of the junction unmatched. CDR3 in amino acids: CASSRNLAVGTDTQYF. CDR3 DNA sequence: TGTGCCAGCAGCCGGAATCTAGCGGTTGGCACAGATACGCAGTATTTT. Looking up the rest from reference TRBV7-2 and TRBJ2-3 gives the full variable domain: GAGVSQSPSNKVTEKGKDVELRCDPISGHTALYWYRQSLGQGLEFLIYFQGNSAPDKSGLPSDRFSAERTGGSVSTLTIQRTQQEDSAVYLCASSRNLAVGTDTQYFGPGTRLTVL.

The V and J genes are TRBV11-2 and TRBJ2-7; TRBD1 might be the D (6 bases). From germline, CDR1 is SGHAT and CDR2 FQNNGV. The ends were cut back, 6 bases at V and 1 base at J, with 16 bases in the middle. This CDR3 region has 15 residues. The CDR3 spells CASRTPGQMSYEQYF. CDR3 DNA: TGTGCCAGCAGGACTCCGGGACAAATGTCCTACGAGCAGTACTTC.

This clonotype has a handful of counts. The chain joins TRBV19 to TRBJ2-7; D possibly uses TRBD1 or TRBD2 (5 bases each). The germline CDR1 and CDR2 sequences are LNHDA and SQIVND (reference sequence). This CDR3 has 15 amino acids. Trimming shortened V by 7 bases and J by 2 bases, and 18 bases separated the two germline ends. CDR3 amino acids: CASTPRGRGAYEQYF. DNA of the CDR3: TGTGCCAGTACCCCTCGGGGACGGGGAGCCTACGAGCAGTACTTC. The full variable domain, in which reference TRBV19 and TRBJ2-7 provide the parts outside the CDR3, is DGGITQSPKYLFRKEGQNVTLSCEQNLNHDAMYWYRQDPGQGLRLIYYSQIVNDFQKGDIAEGYSVSREKKESFPLTVTSAQKNPTAFYLCASTPRGRGAYEQYFGPGTRLTVT.

This sequence joins TRBV4-3 and TRBJ2-3; the match to TRBD2 covers 11 bases. The CDR3 extends over 16 amino acids. After removal of 4 bases from V and 6 bases from J, the junction contained 9 bases not matched to a gene. Per germline, CDR1 LGHNA and CDR2 YSLEER. CDR3 protein: CASSPGLAGREDTQYF. Written as DNA, the CDR3 is TGCGCCAGCAGCCCAGGACTAGCGGGCCGAGAGGATACGCAGTATTTT.

This clonotype appeared a few times. The gene calls are TRBV6-1 and TRBJ2-1; tentative D call: TRBD2 (5 bases). The CDR3 runs to 12 residues. V lost 5 bases and J lost 9, with 11 bases in between. From germline, CDR1 is MNHNS and CDR2 SASEGT. CDR3 DNA sequence: TGTGCCAGCAGTTTTCAAACTAGTGAGCAGTTCTTC. Its translation is CASSFQTSEQFF.

This clonotype was detected many times. This rearrangement joins TRBV9 to TRBJ2-3, with TRBD1 identical over 7 bases. Germline CDR1 SGDLS, CDR2 YYNGEE. The V gene end was trimmed by 3 bases and the J gene end by 2 bases; junction bases not matched to a gene: 3. This CDR3 is built from 14 residues. The CDR3 DNA sequence: TGTGCCAGCAGCGAGGGACAGTCCACAGATACGCAGTATTTT. It specifies CASSEGQSTDTQYF. Full variable domain (remainder filled in from reference TRBV9 and TRBJ2-3): DSGVTQTPKHLITATGQRVTLRCSPRSGDLSVYWYQQSLDQGLQFLIQYYNGEERAKGNILERFSAQQFPDLHSELNLSSLELGDSALYFCASSEGQSTDTQYFGPGTRLTVL.

This chain joins TRBV9 and TRBJ1-3, with D uncertain. The CDR3 length is 14 residues. With 2 bases removed from V and 0 bases from J, the gap between germline ends came to 6 bases. The germline CDR1 and CDR2 sequences are SGDLS and YYNGEE. DNA of the CDR3: TGTGCCAGCAGCGTTGCCGGCTCTGGAAACACCATATATTTT. This sequence encodes CASSVAGSGNTIYF.

This clonotype has only a few counts. The CDR3 sequence: CASSLERGEAFF. CDR3 DNA: TGTGCCAGCAGCTTAGAAAGGGGGGAAGCTTTCTTT. This chain connects TRBV11-2 to TRBJ1-1; possibly TRBD1 for D (6 bases). The length of the CDR3 is 12 residues. Germline CDR1 is SGHAT and CDR2 is FQNNGV. Trimming removed 0 bases from V and 8 bases from J, with 7 bases in between.

This clonotype was observed many times. This sequence joins TRBV7-9 and TRBJ2-5; maybe TRBD2 (5 bases). Germline V gene sequence: CDR1 SEHNR, CDR2 FQNEAQ (reference sequence). Trimming shortened V by 7 bases and J by 1 base, and 7 bases separated the two germline ends. The CDR3 spans 12 residues. Written as DNA, the CDR3 is TGTGCCAGCACTGGGAGCCAAGAGACCCAGTACTTC. Its translation is CASTGSQETQYF.

This clonotype was counted at least ten times. The V gene is TRBV29-1, the J gene TRBJ2-3; 7 nucleotides match TRBD2. The CDR3 consists of 13 residues. Germline CDR1 is SQVTM and CDR2 is ANQGSEA. V was clipped by 5 bases and J by 2 bases; unmatched bases: 4. The CDR3 DNA follows: TGCAGCGTTCTGGCGGGAGCCACAGATACGCAGTATTTT. Its protein is CSVLAGATDTQYF.

This clonotype was detected ten times or more. This chain connects TRBV4-1 to TRBJ2-5; D not resolved. The CDR3 runs to 14 residues. V was pared by 0 bases and J by 5 bases, with 10 bases between. CDR1 is MGHRA and CDR2 is YSYEKL in the germline V gene. The CDR3 region has the DNA TGCGCCAGCAGCCAAGATACTGGGGTGGAGACCCAGTACTTC. The encoded protein is CASSQDTGVETQYF.

The chain links TRBV5-4 to TRBJ2-1, with D perhaps TRBD2 (6 bases). Germline V lookup: CDR1 SGHNT, CDR2 YYREEE (reference sequence). This CDR3 is built from 14 residues. V was clipped by 0 bases and J by 6 bases, with 10 bases between them. The CDR3 region has the DNA TGTGCCAGCAGCTTGGCCTGGAGGGTCAATGAGCAGTTCTTC. Its protein is CASSLAWRVNEQFF.

The CDR3 coding sequence is TGTGCCAGCAGCCAAGCTTCTCCCGGGACTAGCTTTACGGAGACCCAGTACTTC. This sequence encodes CASSQASPGTSFTETQYF. The chain is built from TRBV14 and TRBJ2-5; 9 nucleotides agree with TRBD2. Germline V lookup: CDR1 SGHDN, CDR2 FVKESK. With 1 base clipped from V and 5 bases from J, the junction kept 14 bases outside the gene matches. The CDR3 spans 18 residues.

The sample holds many counts of this clonotype. This chain uses TRBV3-1 with TRBJ1-4; D call uncertain. Trimming removed 2 bases at V and 0 bases at J, with 10 bases between. The CDR3 contains 16 residues. The germline V gene has CDR1 LGHDT and CDR2 YNNKEL (reference sequence). CDR3 in DNA: TGTGCCAGCAGCCAATCCCCGGGAACAACTAATGAAAAACTGTTTTTT. Its protein product is CASSQSPGTTNEKLFF.